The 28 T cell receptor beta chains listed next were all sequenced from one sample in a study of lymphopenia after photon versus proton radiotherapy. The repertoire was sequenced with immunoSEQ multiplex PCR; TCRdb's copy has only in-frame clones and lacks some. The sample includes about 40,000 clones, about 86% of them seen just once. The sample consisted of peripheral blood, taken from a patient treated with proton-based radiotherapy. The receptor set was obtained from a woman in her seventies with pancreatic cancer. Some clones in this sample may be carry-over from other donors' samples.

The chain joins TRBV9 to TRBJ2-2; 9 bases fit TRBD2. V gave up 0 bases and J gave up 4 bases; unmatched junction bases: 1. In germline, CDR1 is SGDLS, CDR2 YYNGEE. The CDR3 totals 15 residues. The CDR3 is CASSVVSGGTGELFF. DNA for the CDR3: TGTGCCAGCAGCGTAGTTAGCGGGGGCACCGGGGAGCTGTTTTTT.

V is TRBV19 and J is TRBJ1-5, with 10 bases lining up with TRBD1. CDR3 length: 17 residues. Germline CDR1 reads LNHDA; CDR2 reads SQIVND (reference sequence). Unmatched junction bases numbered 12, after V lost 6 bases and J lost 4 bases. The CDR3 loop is CASSTSTGGKSNQPQHF. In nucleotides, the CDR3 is TGTGCCAGTAGCACGTCGACAGGGGGCAAGTCGAATCAGCCCCAGCATTTT.

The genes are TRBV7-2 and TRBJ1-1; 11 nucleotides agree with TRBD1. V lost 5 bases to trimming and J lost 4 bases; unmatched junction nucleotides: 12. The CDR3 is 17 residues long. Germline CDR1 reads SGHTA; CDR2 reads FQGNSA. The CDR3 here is CASSLGQGAGVGTEAFF. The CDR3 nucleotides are TGTGCCAGCAGCCTTGGACAGGGGGCAGGGGTGGGCACTGAAGCTTTCTTT.

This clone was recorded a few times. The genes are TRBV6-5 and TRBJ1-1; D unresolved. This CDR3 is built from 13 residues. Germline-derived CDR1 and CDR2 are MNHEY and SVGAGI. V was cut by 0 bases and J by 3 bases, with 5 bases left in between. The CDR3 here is CASSYSRDTEAFF. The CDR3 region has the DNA TGTGCCAGCAGTTACTCCCGGGACACTGAAGCTTTCTTT.

This CDR3 is CASSDSSANYNEQFF. The CDR3 bases are TGTGCCAGCAGTGACTCGTCGGCAAACTACAATGAGCAGTTCTTC. This chain links TRBV6-4 with TRBJ2-1, with unresolved D. The CDR3 has 15 amino acids. Germline V gene data show CDR1 as MRHNA and CDR2 as SNTAGT. V lost 0 bases and J lost 3, with 9 bases in between.

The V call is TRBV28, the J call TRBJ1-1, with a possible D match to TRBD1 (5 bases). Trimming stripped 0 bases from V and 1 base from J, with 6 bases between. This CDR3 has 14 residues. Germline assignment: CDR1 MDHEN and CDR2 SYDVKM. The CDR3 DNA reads TGTGCCAGCAGTTTATGGGGGGAGAACACTGAAGCTTTCTTT. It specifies CASSLWGENTEAFF.

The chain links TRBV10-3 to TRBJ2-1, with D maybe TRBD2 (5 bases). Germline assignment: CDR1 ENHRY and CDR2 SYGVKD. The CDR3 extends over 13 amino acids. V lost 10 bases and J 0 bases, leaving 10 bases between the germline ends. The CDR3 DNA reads TGTGCCACGGCGGGTAGCTCCTACAATGAGCAGTTCTTC. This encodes CATAGSSYNEQFF.

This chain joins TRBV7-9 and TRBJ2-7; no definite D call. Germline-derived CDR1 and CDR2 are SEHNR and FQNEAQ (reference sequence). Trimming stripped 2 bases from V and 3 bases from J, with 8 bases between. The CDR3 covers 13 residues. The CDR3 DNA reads TGTGCCAGCAGCTTACCATGGGACTACGAGCAGTACTTC. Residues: CASSLPWDYEQYF.

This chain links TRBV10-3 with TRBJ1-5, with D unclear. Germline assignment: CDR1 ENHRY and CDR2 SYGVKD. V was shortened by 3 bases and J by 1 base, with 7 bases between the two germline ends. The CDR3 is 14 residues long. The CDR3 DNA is TGTGCCATCAGTGATGGTCAGAGCAATCAGCCCCAGCATTTT. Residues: CAISDGQSNQPQHF.

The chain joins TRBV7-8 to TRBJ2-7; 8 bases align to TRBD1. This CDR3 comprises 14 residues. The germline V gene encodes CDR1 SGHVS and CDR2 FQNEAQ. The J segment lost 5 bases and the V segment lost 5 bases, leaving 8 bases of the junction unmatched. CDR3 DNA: TGTGCCAGCAGCCTACGGACAGGGATCAACGAGCAGTACTTC. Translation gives CASSLRTGINEQYF.

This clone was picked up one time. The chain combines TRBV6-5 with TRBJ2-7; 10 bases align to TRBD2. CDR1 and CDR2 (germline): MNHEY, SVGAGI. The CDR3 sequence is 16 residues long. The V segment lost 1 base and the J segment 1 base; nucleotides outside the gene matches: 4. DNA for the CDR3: TGTGCCAGCAGTTACTTACTAGCGGGGCCTTCCTACGAGCAGTACTTC. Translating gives CASSYLLAGPSYEQYF.

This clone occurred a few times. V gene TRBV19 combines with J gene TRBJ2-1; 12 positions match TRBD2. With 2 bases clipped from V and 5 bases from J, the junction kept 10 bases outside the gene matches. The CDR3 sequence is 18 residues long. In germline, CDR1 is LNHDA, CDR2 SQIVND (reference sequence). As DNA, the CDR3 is TGTGCCAGTAGTATACTAGCGGGAGGGGCCGGGGGAAACAATGAGCAGTTCTTC. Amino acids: CASSILAGGAGGNNEQFF.

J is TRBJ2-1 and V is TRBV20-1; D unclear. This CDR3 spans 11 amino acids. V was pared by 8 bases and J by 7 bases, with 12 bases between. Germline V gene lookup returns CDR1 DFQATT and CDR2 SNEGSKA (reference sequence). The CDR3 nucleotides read TGCAGTCCATCGGCCGGAAATGAGCAGTTCTTC. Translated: CSPSAGNEQFF.

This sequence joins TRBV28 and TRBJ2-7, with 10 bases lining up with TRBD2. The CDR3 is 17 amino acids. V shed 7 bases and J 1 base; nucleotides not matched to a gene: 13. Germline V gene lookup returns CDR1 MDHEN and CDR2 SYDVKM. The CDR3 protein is CASIPGLAPQISYEQYF. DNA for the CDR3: TGTGCCAGCATTCCGGGACTAGCGCCTCAAATATCCTACGAGCAGTACTTC.

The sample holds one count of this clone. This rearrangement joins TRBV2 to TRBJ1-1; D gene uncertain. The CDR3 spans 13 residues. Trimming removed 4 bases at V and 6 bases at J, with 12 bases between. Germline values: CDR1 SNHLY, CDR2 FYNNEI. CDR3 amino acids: CASSGERISEAFF. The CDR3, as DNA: TGTGCCAGCAGTGGTGAGAGGATCTCTGAAGCTTTCTTT. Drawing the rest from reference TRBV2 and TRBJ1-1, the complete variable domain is EPEVTQTPSHQVTQMGQEVILRCVPISNHLYFYWYRQILGQKVEFLVSFYNNEISEKSEIFDDQFSVERPDGSNFTLKIRSTKLEDSAMYFCASSGERISEAFFGQGTRLTVV.

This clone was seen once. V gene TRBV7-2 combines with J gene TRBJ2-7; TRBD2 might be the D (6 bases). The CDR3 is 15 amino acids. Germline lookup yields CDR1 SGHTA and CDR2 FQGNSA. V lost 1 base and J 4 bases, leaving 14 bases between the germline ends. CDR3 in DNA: TGTGCCAGCAGCTTAGTCTACACGGCGGGGTACGAGCAGTACTTC. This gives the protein CASSLVYTAGYEQYF.

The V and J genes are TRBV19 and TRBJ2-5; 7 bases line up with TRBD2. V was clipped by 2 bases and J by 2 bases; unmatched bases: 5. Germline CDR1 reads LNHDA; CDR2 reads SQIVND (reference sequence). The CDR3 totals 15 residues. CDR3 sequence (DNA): TGTGCCAGTAGTATATGGGGAGGGGATCAAGAGACCCAGTACTTC. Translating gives CASSIWGGDQETQYF.

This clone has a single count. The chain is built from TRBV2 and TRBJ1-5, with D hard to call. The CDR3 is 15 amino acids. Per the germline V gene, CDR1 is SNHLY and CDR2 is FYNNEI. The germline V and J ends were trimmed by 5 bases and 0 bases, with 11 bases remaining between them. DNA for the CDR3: TGTGCCAGCAGTCCTCGGAAATATAGCAATCAGCCCCAGCATTTT. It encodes CASSPRKYSNQPQHF.

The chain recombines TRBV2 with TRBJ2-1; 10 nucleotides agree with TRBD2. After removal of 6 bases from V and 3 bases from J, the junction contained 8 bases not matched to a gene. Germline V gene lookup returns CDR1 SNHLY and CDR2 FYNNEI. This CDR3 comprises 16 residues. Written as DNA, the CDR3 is TGTGCCAGCAGAAACCTAGCGGGAGTCGTCTACAATGAGCAGTTCTTC. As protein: CASRNLAGVVYNEQFF.

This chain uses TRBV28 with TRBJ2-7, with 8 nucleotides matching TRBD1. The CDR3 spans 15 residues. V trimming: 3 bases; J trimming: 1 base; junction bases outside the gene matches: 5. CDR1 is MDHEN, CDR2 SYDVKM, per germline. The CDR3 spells CASSFSDRGSYEQYF. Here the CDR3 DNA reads TGTGCCAGCAGTTTCTCCGACAGGGGATCCTACGAGCAGTACTTC.

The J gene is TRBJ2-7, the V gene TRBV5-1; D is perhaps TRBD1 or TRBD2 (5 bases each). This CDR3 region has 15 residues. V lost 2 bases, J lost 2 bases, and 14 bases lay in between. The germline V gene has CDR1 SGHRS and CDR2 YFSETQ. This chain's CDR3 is CASSFSGTVTYEQYF. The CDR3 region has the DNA TGCGCCAGCAGCTTTTCCGGGACGGTTACCTACGAGCAGTACTTC.

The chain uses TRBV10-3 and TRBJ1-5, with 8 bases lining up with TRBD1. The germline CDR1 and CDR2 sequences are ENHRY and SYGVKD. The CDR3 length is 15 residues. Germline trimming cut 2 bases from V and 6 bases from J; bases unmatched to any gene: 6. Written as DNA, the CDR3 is TGTGCCATCAGTGAGCGCGACAGGGGAGGTCAGCCCCAGCATTTT. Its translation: CAISERDRGGQPQHF.

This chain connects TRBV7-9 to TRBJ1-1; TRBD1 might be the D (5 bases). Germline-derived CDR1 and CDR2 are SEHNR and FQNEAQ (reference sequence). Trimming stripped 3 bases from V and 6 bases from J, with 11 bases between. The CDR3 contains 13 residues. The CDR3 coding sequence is TGTGCCAGCAGCTTGTTGGGGGATCCTGAAGCTTTCTTT. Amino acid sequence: CASSLLGDPEAFF. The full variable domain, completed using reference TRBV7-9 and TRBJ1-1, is DTGVSQNPRHKITKRGQNVTFRCDPISEHNRLYWYRQTLGQGPEFLTYFQNEAQLEKSRLLSDRFSAERPKGSFSTLEIQRTEQGDSAMYLCASSLLGDPEAFFGQGTRLTVV.

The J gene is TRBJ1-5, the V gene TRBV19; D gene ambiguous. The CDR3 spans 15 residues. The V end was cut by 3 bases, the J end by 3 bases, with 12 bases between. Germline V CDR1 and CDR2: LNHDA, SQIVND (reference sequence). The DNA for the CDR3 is TGTGCCAGTAGTATTGACTTAAGTATCAATCAGCCCCAGCATTTT. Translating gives CASSIDLSINQPQHF.

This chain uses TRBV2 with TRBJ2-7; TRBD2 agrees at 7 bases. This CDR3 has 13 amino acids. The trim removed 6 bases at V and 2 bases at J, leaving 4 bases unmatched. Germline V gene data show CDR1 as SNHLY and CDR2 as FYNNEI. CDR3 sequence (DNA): TGTGCCAGCAGGCCTAGCGGAGCCTACGAGCAGTACTTC. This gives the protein CASRPSGAYEQYF.

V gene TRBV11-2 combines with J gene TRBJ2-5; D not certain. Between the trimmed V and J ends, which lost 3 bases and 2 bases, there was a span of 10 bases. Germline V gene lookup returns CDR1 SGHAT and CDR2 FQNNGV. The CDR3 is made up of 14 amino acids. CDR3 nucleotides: TGTGCCAGCAGCTTCACGGGTTCACAAGAGACCCAGTACTTC. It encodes CASSFTGSQETQYF.

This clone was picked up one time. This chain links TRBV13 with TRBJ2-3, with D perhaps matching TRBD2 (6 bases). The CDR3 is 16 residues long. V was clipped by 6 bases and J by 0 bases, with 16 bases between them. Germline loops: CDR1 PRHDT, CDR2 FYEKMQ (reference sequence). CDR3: CASSLGTQTSTDTQYF. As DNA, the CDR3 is TGTGCCAGCAGTCTGGGGACTCAAACTAGCACAGATACGCAGTATTTT. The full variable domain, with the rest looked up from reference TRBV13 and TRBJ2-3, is AAGVIQSPRHLIKEKRETATLKCYPIPRHDTVYWYQQGPGQDPQFLISFYEKMQSDKGSIPDRFSAQQFSDYHSELNMSSLELGDSALYFCASSLGTQTSTDTQYFGPGTRLTVL.

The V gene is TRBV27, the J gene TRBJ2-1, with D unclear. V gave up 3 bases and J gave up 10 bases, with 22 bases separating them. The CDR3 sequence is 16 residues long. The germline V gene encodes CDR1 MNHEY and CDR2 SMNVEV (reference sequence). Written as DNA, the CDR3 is TGTGCCAGCAGTTTCCATAACCGGGCTTTAAACTGGGAGCAGTTCTTC. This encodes CASSFHNRALNWEQFF.